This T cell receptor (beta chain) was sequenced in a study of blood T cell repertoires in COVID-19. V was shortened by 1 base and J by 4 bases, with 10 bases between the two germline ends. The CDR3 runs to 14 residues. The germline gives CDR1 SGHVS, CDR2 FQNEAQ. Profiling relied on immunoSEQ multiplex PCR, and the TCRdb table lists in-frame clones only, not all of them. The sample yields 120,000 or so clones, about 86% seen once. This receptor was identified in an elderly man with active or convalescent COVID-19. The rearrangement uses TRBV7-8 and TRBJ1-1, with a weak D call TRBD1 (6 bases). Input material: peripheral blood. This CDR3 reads CASSLDRVGTEAFF. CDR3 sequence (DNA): TGTGCCAGCAGCTTAGACAGGGTAGGCACTGAAGCTTTCTTT.